A single sample gave rise to the 29 T cell receptor beta chains below, sequenced in a study of cytomegalovirus exposure and HLA in healthy donors. It was with 60 Vbeta and 13 Jbeta primers that the PCR ran. Only in-frame clones appear in the TCRdb table, and some are missing; sequencing was by immunoSEQ multiplex PCR. The sample holds 120,000 or so clones, approximately 77% seen once. The specimen was PBMCs. The receptors originated from a man in his late teens or twenties in good health and CMV-seronegative.

This clone was observed once. The gene calls are TRBV19 and TRBJ1-2; TRBD1 is a possible D gene (5 bases). V was pared by 5 bases and J by 3 bases, with 19 bases between. The CDR3 has 16 residues. Germline V CDR1 and CDR2: LNHDA, SQIVND (reference sequence). CDR3 residues: CASSRTAMDTYYGYTF. The CDR3 DNA reads as TGTGCCAGTAGTCGAACGGCGATGGACACCTACTATGGCTACACCTTC.

The chain is built from TRBV9 and TRBJ1-1, with TRBD1 matching 8 bases. The CDR3 covers 14 residues. CDR1 is SGDLS and CDR2 is YYNGEE in the germline V gene. The V gene end was trimmed by 3 bases and the J gene end by 1 base; junction bases not matched to a gene: 2. DNA of the CDR3: TGTGCCAGCAGCGCAGGGGGCGGGAACACTGAAGCTTTCTTT. It encodes CASSAGGGNTEAFF. The full variable domain, completed using reference TRBV9 and TRBJ1-1, is DSGVTQTPKHLITATGQRVTLRCSPRSGDLSVYWYQQSLDQGLQFLIQYYNGEERAKGNILERFSAQQFPDLHSELNLSSLELGDSALYFCASSAGGGNTEAFFGQGTRLTVV.

The chain employs TRBV5-1 and TRBJ1-2; D is possibly TRBD1 (5 bases). From germline, CDR1 is SGHRS and CDR2 YFSETQ. There are 13 residues in the CDR3. With 4 bases removed from V and 1 base from J, the gap between germline ends came to 8 bases. The chain's CDR3 is CASSGAHNYGYTF. CDR3 nucleotides: TGCGCCAGCAGCGGGGCCCATAACTATGGCTACACCTTC. Full variable domain (outside the CDR3, taken from reference TRBV5-1 and TRBJ1-2): KAGVTQTPRYLIKTRGQQVTLSCSPISGHRSVSWYQQTPGQGLQFLFEYFSETQRNKGNFPGRFSGRQFSNSRSEMNVSTLELGDSALYLCASSGAHNYGYTFGSGTRLTVV.

This clone was seen only once. The chain is built from TRBV19 and TRBJ2-2; D remains unclear. The CDR3 spans 16 residues. Per the germline V gene, CDR1 is LNHDA and CDR2 is SQIVND (reference sequence). V shed 5 bases and J shed 7 bases, with 20 bases lying between them. The CDR3 loop reads CASSPKVLSENGELFF. The CDR3 DNA reads as TGTGCCAGTAGTCCCAAGGTCTTATCGGAGAACGGGGAGCTGTTTTTT.

V usage is TRBV2 and J usage is TRBJ1-2; D ambiguous. Deletions cut 2 bases from V and 4 bases from J, with 14 bases between. CDR1 and CDR2 (germline): SNHLY, FYNNEI. CDR3 length equals 15 residues. The CDR3 reads CASSERGAAFYGYTF. The CDR3 DNA follows: TGTGCCAGCAGTGAAAGAGGTGCGGCATTCTATGGCTACACCTTC.

The chain is built from TRBV7-6 and TRBJ1-1; TRBD1 aligns across 7 bases. The CDR3 is made up of 16 amino acids. Germline V CDR1 and CDR2: SGHVS, FNYEAQ. With 0 bases clipped from V and 5 bases from J, the junction kept 9 bases outside the gene matches. The CDR3 region has the DNA TGTGCCAGCAGCTTAGCGGACGTAGGGGGCAGGACTGAAGCTTTCTTT. It encodes CASSLADVGGRTEAFF.

This clone was detected only once. The chain joins TRBV5-1 to TRBJ2-1; 7 positions match TRBD2. With 0 bases clipped from V and 8 bases from J, the junction kept 5 bases outside the gene matches. Germline lookup yields CDR1 SGHRS and CDR2 YFSETQ. This CDR3 has 14 amino acids. The CDR3 loop is CASSLGEGGYEQFF. The CDR3 bases are TGCGCCAGCAGCTTGGGGGAGGGTGGGTATGAGCAGTTCTTC.

J is TRBJ2-1 and V is TRBV2; possible D gene TRBD2, 5 bases. Germline V CDR1 and CDR2: SNHLY, FYNNEI. The V gene lost 10 bases and the J gene lost 5 bases, with 15 bases spanning the gap. The CDR3 runs 13 residues. The chain's CDR3 is CANLRRRDNEQFF. CDR3 nucleotide sequence: TGTGCCAACCTCCGAAGGCGGGACAATGAGCAGTTCTTC.

The chain links TRBV6-1 to TRBJ1-1; TRBD1 is a possible D gene (5 bases). The germline V gene has CDR1 MNHNS and CDR2 SASEGT. The CDR3 is made up of 13 amino acids. Trimming stripped 7 bases from V and 2 bases from J, with 11 bases between. The CDR3 spells CASTRGENTEAFF. The CDR3 DNA follows: TGTGCCAGCACAAGGGGCGAAAACACTGAAGCTTTCTTT.

The rearrangement joins TRBV5-1 to TRBJ2-7; D may be TRBD1 (6 bases). V was clipped by 7 bases and J by 1 base, with 15 bases between them. This CDR3 is 14 amino acids long. Germline CDR1 SGHRS, CDR2 YFSETQ. The CDR3: CASSKQGSSYEQYF. CDR3 in DNA: TGCGCCAGCTCGAAGCAGGGGTCGTCCTACGAGCAGTACTTC.

The chain recombines TRBV11-3 with TRBJ2-5, with 9 nucleotides matching TRBD1. The germline V gene has CDR1 SGHNT and CDR2 YENEEA. V trimming: 2 bases; J trimming: 5 bases; junction bases outside the gene matches: 6. There are 15 residues in the CDR3. Here the CDR3 DNA reads TGTGCCAGCAGCTTATCACAGGGGGCCGGGGAGACCCAGTACTTC. Amino acid sequence: CASSLSQGAGETQYF.

In DNA, the CDR3 is TGTGCCAGCAGCCTGGACAGCCCCGGGGAGCTGTTTTTT. It is translated as CASSLDSPGELFF. The chain links TRBV5-4 to TRBJ2-2, with a weak D call TRBD1 (6 bases). Trimming took off 4 bases at V and 6 bases at J, with 10 bases between the two ends. CDR1 is SGHNT and CDR2 is YYREEE in the germline V gene (reference sequence). This CDR3 region has 13 residues. The entire variable domain, with the rest obtained from reference TRBV5-4 and TRBJ2-2, is as follows: ETGVTQSPTHLIKTRGQQVTLRCSSQSGHNTVSWYQQALGQGPQFIFQYYREEENGRGNFPPRFSGLQFPNYSSELNVNALELDDSALYLCASSLDSPGELFFGEGSRLTVL.

The chain couples TRBV27 to TRBJ2-2, with D possibly TRBD1 on 6 matching bases. V was shortened by 4 bases and J by 0 bases, with 12 bases between the two germline ends. In germline, CDR1 is MNHEY, CDR2 SMNVEV (reference sequence). This CDR3 is built from 16 residues. CDR3 bases: TGTGCCAGCAGTTCACGGACAGAGACGAACACCGGGGAGCTGTTTTTT. Translating gives CASSSRTETNTGELFF.

The CDR3 nucleotides are TGTGCCAGCAAGGAGGGACAGACGAACACTGAAGCTTTCTTT. Protein product: CASKEGQTNTEAFF. The V call is TRBV6-6, the J call TRBJ1-1; 7 bases align to TRBD1. V was pared by 7 bases and J by 1 base, with 6 bases of the junction left unmatched. The CDR3 is 14 residues long. Germline CDR1 and CDR2: MNHNY and SVGAGI (reference sequence).

The CDR3 region has the DNA TGTGCCAGCAGCTCCGATAGCGGACTCTACAATGAGCAGTTCTTC. Its translation is CASSSDSGLYNEQFF. The chain joins TRBV7-6 to TRBJ2-1, with TRBD2 as a possible D gene (6 bases). The CDR3 is 15 amino acids. V gave up 4 bases and J gave up 3 bases, with 13 bases separating them. CDR1 is SGHVS and CDR2 is FNYEAQ in the germline V gene.

In its sample, this clone was seen once. The chain is built from TRBV7-9 and TRBJ1-2; D is possibly TRBD1 (5 bases). Trimming removed 2 bases at V and 7 bases at J, with 14 bases between. From germline, CDR1 is SEHNR and CDR2 FQNEAQ (reference sequence). The CDR3 is 14 amino acids. CDR3 amino acids: CASSLTGGIAGYTF. The CDR3 region has the DNA TGTGCCAGCAGCTTAACCGGGGGGATAGCTGGCTACACCTTC.

This clone occurred a few times. V gene TRBV5-1 combines with J gene TRBJ1-1, with D uncertain. The length of the CDR3 is 14 residues. Germline V lookup: CDR1 SGHRS, CDR2 YFSETQ. V gave up 1 base and J gave up 0 bases, with 7 bases separating them. The CDR3 coding sequence is TGCGCCAGCAGCTTGTCCCTCCTGAACACTGAAGCTTTCTTT. This sequence encodes CASSLSLLNTEAFF.

This clone was found once. The chain carries TRBV2 and TRBJ2-7; TRBD1 matches 7 bases. J lost 13 bases, V lost 6 bases, and 15 bases had no gene match. CDR3 length equals 13 residues. Looked up from germline, CDR1 is SNHLY and CDR2 is FYNNEI. The CDR3 region is CASRTLSTGFYYF. The CDR3 DNA follows: TGTGCCAGCAGGACTCTTTCGACAGGGTTCTATTACTTC.

V usage is TRBV7-2 and J usage is TRBJ1-2; a weak D match, TRBD1 (5 bases). This CDR3 contains 14 residues. Trimming took off 0 bases at V and 6 bases at J, with 11 bases between the two ends. The germline V gene has CDR1 SGHTA and CDR2 FQGNSA. CDR3 protein: CASSLAYRSDGYTF. CDR3 in DNA: TGTGCCAGCAGCTTAGCGTACAGGAGTGATGGCTACACCTTC.

V and J are TRBV5-6 and TRBJ1-5, with TRBD1 matching over 7 bases. The CDR3 runs to 15 residues. Germline V gene sequence: CDR1 SGHDT, CDR2 YYEEEE. V was pared by 0 bases and J by 6 bases, with 6 bases of the junction left unmatched. In nucleotides, the CDR3 is TGTGCCAGCAGCTTGGCCAGGGGGAAAATTCAGCCCCAGCATTTT. As protein: CASSLARGKIQPQHF.

The chain employs TRBV7-3 and TRBJ1-4; the D gene is possibly TRBD1 (5 bases). The CDR3 totals 15 residues. Germline-derived CDR1 and CDR2 are SGHTA and FQGTGA. The V and J ends lost 5 bases and 4 bases respectively, with 14 bases between them. For the CDR3, the DNA is TGTGCCAGCAGCCTGGCGGGACCCCTTAATGAAAAACTGTTTTTT. It codes for CASSLAGPLNEKLFF. Variable domain in full (rest from reference TRBV7-3 and TRBJ1-4): GAGVSQTPSNKVTEKGKYVELRCDPISGHTALYWYRQSLGQGPEFLIYFQGTGAADDSGLPNDRFFAVRPEGSVSTLKIQRTERGDSAVYLCASSLAGPLNEKLFFGSGTQLSVL.

The chain employs TRBV6-6 and TRBJ1-2; the D gene is possibly TRBD1 (6 bases). Trimming left V 10 bases short and J 6 bases short, with 15 bases between. Germline CDR1 reads MNHNY; CDR2 reads SVGAGI (reference sequence). The CDR3 has 12 residues. The CDR3 sequence is CATLGTGNGYTF. Written as DNA, the CDR3 is TGTGCCACCCTTGGAACAGGGAATGGCTACACCTTC.

This clone was seen a handful of times. V gene TRBV4-1 combines with J gene TRBJ1-1; D remains ambiguous. V shed 8 bases and J shed 0 bases, with 7 bases lying between them. The CDR3 consists of 12 residues. Germline V lookup: CDR1 MGHRA, CDR2 YSYEKL. CDR3 sequence reads: CASGAMNTEAFF. The CDR3, as DNA: TGCGCCAGCGGTGCGATGAACACTGAAGCTTTCTTT.

This sequence joins TRBV2 and TRBJ2-5; tentatively, D is TRBD1 (5 bases). The DNA end favors TRBJ2-7, so the J call may be wrong. The germline gives CDR1 SNHLY, CDR2 FYNNEI. This CDR3 has 16 amino acids. The CDR3 here is CASSERPRTLTYEQYF. CDR3 nucleotides: TGTGCCAGCAGTGAAAGGCCCCGGACACTTACCTACGAGCAGTACTTC.

This chain joins TRBV7-2 and TRBJ1-2; 10 bases line up with TRBD1. This CDR3 region has 16 residues. V dropped 3 bases and J dropped 2; count of bases not matched to a gene: 6. Germline CDR1 SGHTA, CDR2 FQGNSA. The CDR3 DNA is TGTGCCAGCAGCTTCCCCGCGGGACAGGGGAACTATGGCTACACCTTC. Its translation is CASSFPAGQGNYGYTF.

The chain employs TRBV6-5 and TRBJ2-7; the match to TRBD1 covers 7 bases. Germline CDR1 is MNHEY and CDR2 is SVGAGI. The CDR3 consists of 16 residues. The V and J ends lost 2 bases and 2 bases, in that order; junction bases with no gene match: 9. The chain's CDR3 is CASSYKRQGRTYEQYF. The CDR3 DNA sequence: TGTGCCAGCAGTTACAAGAGACAGGGTCGTACCTACGAGCAGTACTTC.

The chain is built from TRBV7-9 and TRBJ1-5; the D gene is possibly TRBD1 (6 bases). The CDR3 totals 18 residues. The V end was cut by 2 bases, the J end by 5 bases, with 22 bases between. The germline V gene has CDR1 SEHNR and CDR2 FQNEAQ (reference sequence). This CDR3 is CASSLTVKPTGPHQPQHF. The CDR3 DNA reads TGTGCCAGCAGCTTAACTGTGAAGCCCACAGGGCCCCATCAGCCCCAGCATTTT.

The chain employs TRBV7-9 and TRBJ1-3, with TRBD1 matching over 8 bases. Trimming at V came to 5 bases and at J to 6 bases, leaving 9 bases not matched to a gene. Looked up from germline, CDR1 is SEHNR and CDR2 is FQNEAQ (reference sequence). This CDR3 has 15 amino acids. CDR3: CASSPVRGQSNTIYF. The CDR3 DNA follows: TGTGCCAGCAGCCCGGTCAGGGGGCAATCAAACACCATATATTTT.

With regard to this clone: Compared with germline, one end of the junction differs, possibly owing to a read error. The chain links TRBV7-3 to TRBJ2-5; 13 nucleotides align to TRBD2. CDR3 size: 18 residues. CDR1 and CDR2 (germline): SGHTA, FQGTGA. CDR3 in DNA: TGTTCCAGCAGCTTAATCTCCGGACTAGCGGGGGATCAAGAGACCCAGTACTTC. Its protein product is CSSSLISGLAGDQETQYF.